The 10 T cell receptor beta chains in this list originate from one sample, sequenced in a study of shared clonotypes between healthy human individuals. Sequencing used immunoSEQ multiplex PCR; TCRdb keeps in-frame clones, though not all of them. The sample has about 2.2 million clones, about 93% seen once; the top ten hold about 1.7%. Terminally differentiated effector memory CD45RA+ cells were excluded by CCR7 positive selection of CD45RO-negative cells. Sequencing used naive CD8+ T cells from PBMCs. Receptor source: a man younger than 35 in good health. Some clones in this sample may be carry-over from other donors' samples.

V gene TRBV11-2 combines with J gene TRBJ2-1; 10 bases match TRBD1. CDR3 length equals 16 residues. The germline gives CDR1 SGHAT, CDR2 FQNNGV. With V trimmed by 5 bases and J by 5 bases, 9 bases remained unmatched. The CDR3 coding sequence is TGTGCCAGCAGCCACTCCACCGGGACAGGGGACAATGAGCAGTTCTTC. Its translation is CASSHSTGTGDNEQFF. Full variable domain (rest looked up from reference TRBV11-2 and TRBJ2-1): EAGVAQSPRYKIIEKRQSVAFWCNPISGHATLYWYQQILGQGPKLLIQFQNNGVVDDSQLPKDRFSAERLKGVDSTLKIQPAKLEDSAVYLCASSHSTGTGDNEQFFGPGTRLTVL.

This chain connects TRBV7-9 to TRBJ1-2, with D unresolved. Per the germline V gene, CDR1 is SEHNR and CDR2 is FQNEAQ (reference sequence). The length of the CDR3 is 16 residues. V was pared by 4 bases and J by 4 bases, with 19 bases between. CDR3 nucleotide sequence: TGTGCCAGCAGCTCGAACCAACAAGACACCATCTATGGCTACACCTTC. Translating gives CASSSNQQDTIYGYTF. Combining the CDR3 with reference TRBV7-9 and TRBJ1-2 gives the whole variable domain DTGVSQNPRHKITKRGQNVTFRCDPISEHNRLYWYRQTLGQGPEFLTYFQNEAQLEKSRLLSDRFSAERPKGSFSTLEIQRTEQGDSAMYLCASSSNQQDTIYGYTFGSGTRLTVV.

The rearrangement uses TRBV10-3 and TRBJ2-7; no clear D gene. The CDR3 sequence is 13 residues long. Per germline, CDR1 ENHRY and CDR2 SYGVKD. V dropped 8 bases and J dropped 0 bases, with 11 bases sitting between them. The CDR3 DNA reads as TGTGCCATCTCGTCAGGATTCTCCTACGAGCAGTACTTC. This translates into CAISSGFSYEQYF.

The chain combines TRBV14 with TRBJ2-7; no reliable D call. The CDR3 sequence is 13 residues long. V lost 5 bases and J 2 bases, leaving 10 bases between the germline ends. Germline V gene data show CDR1 as SGHDN and CDR2 as FVKESK. Here the CDR3 reads CASSSLTPYEQYF. CDR3 bases: TGTGCCAGCAGCTCCCTGACCCCCTACGAGCAGTACTTC.

This CDR3 reads CASSLVAAGQSEQYF. CDR3 bases: TGTGCCAGCAGCTTAGTCGCGGCAGGGCAATCCGAGCAGTACTTC. V and J are TRBV7-9 and TRBJ2-7; D perhaps matches TRBD1 (5 bases). Germline V CDR1 and CDR2: SEHNR, FQNEAQ (reference sequence). CDR3 length: 15 amino acids. Trimming removed 1 base at V and 6 bases at J, with 16 bases between. The full variable domain, completed using reference TRBV7-9 and TRBJ2-7, is DTGVSQNPRHKITKRGQNVTFRCDPISEHNRLYWYRQTLGQGPEFLTYFQNEAQLEKSRLLSDRFSAERPKGSFSTLEIQRTEQGDSAMYLCASSLVAAGQSEQYFGPGTRLTVT.

The table lists this clone with a few counts. This chain connects TRBV19 to TRBJ2-2; D possibly uses TRBD1 or TRBD2 (5 bases each). The germline V and J ends were trimmed by 7 bases and 2 bases, with 17 bases remaining between them. This CDR3 is built from 16 residues. CDR1 LNHDA and CDR2 SQIVND come from the germline V gene (reference sequence). The CDR3 DNA reads as TGTGCCAGTACCACCTGGTATGGGGGAAACACCGGGGAGCTGTTTTTT. Its translation is CASTTWYGGNTGELFF.

CDR3 bases: TGTGCCAGCAGTTCCGGACAGGGAATGTGGGGCTACACCTTC. Translating it yields CASSSGQGMWGYTF. The chain carries TRBV6-5 and TRBJ1-2; 8 bases map to TRBD1. Germline V CDR1 and CDR2: MNHEY, SVGAGI. Trimming at V came to 4 bases and at J to 8 bases, leaving 9 bases not matched to a gene. The CDR3 has 14 residues.

V is TRBV7-9 and J is TRBJ1-3, with D hard to call. V was clipped by 1 base and J by 3 bases, with 10 bases between them. This CDR3 comprises 15 residues. Per germline, CDR1 SEHNR and CDR2 FQNEAQ (reference sequence). The CDR3, as DNA: TGTGCCAGCAGCTTAGTTCGGGCAGATGGAAACACCATATATTTT. Translating gives CASSLVRADGNTIYF.

The chain couples TRBV28 to TRBJ2-1; the D gene is possibly TRBD1 (6 bases). Germline V CDR1 and CDR2: MDHEN, SYDVKM. The length of the CDR3 is 17 residues. V dropped 3 bases and J dropped 11 bases, with 26 bases sitting between them. The chain's CDR3 is CASSFSPAQAGAPQQFF. The CDR3 DNA reads as TGTGCCAGCAGTTTCTCGCCTGCCCAGGCAGGGGCGCCGCAGCAGTTCTTC.

The V call is TRBV15, the J call TRBJ2-6; D might be TRBD1 (6 bases). Germline CDR1 reads LNHNV; CDR2 reads YYDKDF (reference sequence). The CDR3 is 14 residues long. Deletions cut 2 bases from V and 7 bases from J, with 9 bases between. The CDR3 nucleotides read TGTGCCACCAGCAGACAACAGGGAGCCAACGTCCTGACTTTC. Its protein is CATSRQQGANVLTF.